Listed below are T cell receptor beta chains from one sample, sequenced in a study of T cell repertoires in cytomegalovirus infection. TCRdb itself ran the reads through MiXCR, one entry per CDR3 protein. The sample has roughly 630,000 distinct CDR3 sequences, roughly a quarter seen once; the top ten hold 6.5% to 10%. The sample comprised CD8+ T cells from PBMCs. These receptor sequences come from a human donor in good health (CMV status not recorded). Some clones in this sample may be carry-over from other donors' samples. Both conserved end residues are part of each CDR3. A D gene is named only where the DNA matches it firmly. A row's size may be missing; if present it is once, few, many or a size class.

v_call: TRBV2; d_call: -; cdr3_length: 15; j_call: TRBJ2-3; clone_size: -; cdr3_aa: CASSVGHLGTDTQYF; cdr3_nt: TGTGCCAGCAGTGTAGGTCACCTAGGCACAGATACGCAGTATTTT
v_call: TRBV6-5; d_call: -; cdr3_length: 14; j_call: TRBJ2-1; clone_size: many; cdr3_aa: CASSYGGVGNEQFF; cdr3_nt: TGTGCCAGCAGTTACGGAGGGGTTGGGAATGAGCAGTTCTTC
v_call: TRBV6-2/TRBV6-3; d_call: -; cdr3_length: 15; j_call: TRBJ2-7; clone_size: many; cdr3_aa: CASYHTKASSYEQYF; cdr3_nt: TGTGCCAGCTATCACACGAAGGCCTCCTCCTACGAGCAGTACTTC
v_call: TRBV7-6; d_call: -; cdr3_length: 12; j_call: TRBJ2-1; clone_size: many; cdr3_aa: CASSTVRNEQFF; cdr3_nt: TGTGCCAGCAGCACGGTCCGGAATGAGCAGTTCTTC
v_call: TRBV25-1; d_call: TRBD2; cdr3_length: 19; j_call: TRBJ2-1; clone_size: few; cdr3_aa: CASSEQGTSGGPTYNEQFF; cdr3_nt: TGTGCCAGCAGTGAACAGGGGACTAGCGGGGGGCCGACCTACAATGAGCAGTTCTTC
v_call: TRBV7-9; d_call: TRBD1; cdr3_length: 15; j_call: TRBJ1-2; clone_size: many; cdr3_aa: CASSNGQGADYGYTF; cdr3_nt: TGTGCCAGCAGCAACGGACAGGGGGCGGACTATGGCTACACCTTC
v_call: TRBV7-3; d_call: -; cdr3_length: 15; j_call: TRBJ1-3; clone_size: few; cdr3_aa: CASSLMGGAGNTIYF; cdr3_nt: TGTGCCAGCAGCTTAATGGGCGGGGCTGGAAACACCATATATTTT
v_call: TRBV20-1; d_call: TRBD2; cdr3_length: 15; j_call: TRBJ2-5; clone_size: -; cdr3_aa: CSPRTSGGLGETQYF; cdr3_nt: TGCAGTCCTCGGACTAGCGGGGGCTTGGGGGAGACCCAGTACTTC
v_call: TRBV27; d_call: -; cdr3_length: 12; j_call: TRBJ2-3; clone_size: few; cdr3_aa: CASSNNADTQYF; cdr3_nt: TGTGCCAGCAGTAATAACGCGGATACGCAGTATTTT
v_call: TRBV10-3; d_call: -; cdr3_length: 12; j_call: TRBJ1-2; clone_size: many; cdr3_aa: CAISGPGDGYTF; cdr3_nt: TGTGCCATCTCAGGGCCAGGGGATGGCTACACCTTC
v_call: TRBV11-2; d_call: TRBD1; cdr3_length: 14; j_call: TRBJ2-1; clone_size: -; cdr3_aa: CASSFGQGAFEQFF; cdr3_nt: TGTGCCAGCAGCTTTGGACAGGGGGCTTTTGAGCAGTTCTTC
v_call: TRBV15; d_call: TRBD2; cdr3_length: 15; j_call: TRBJ2-1; clone_size: -; cdr3_aa: CATSRDVGLAGEKFF; cdr3_nt: TGTGCCACCAGCAGAGATGTGGGACTAGCGGGGGAAAAGTTCTTC
v_call: TRBV7-8; d_call: TRBD2; cdr3_length: 14; j_call: TRBJ2-2; clone_size: many; cdr3_aa: CASSLLGGDVELFF; cdr3_nt: TGTGCCAGCAGCTTACTGGGGGGGGATGTGGAGCTGTTTTTT
v_call: TRBV7-9; d_call: -; cdr3_length: 12; j_call: TRBJ2-2; clone_size: many; cdr3_aa: CASSSRGGELFF; cdr3_nt: TGTGCCAGCAGCTCCAGGGGAGGGGAGCTGTTTTTT
v_call: TRBV2; d_call: TRBD2; cdr3_length: 16; j_call: TRBJ2-3; clone_size: -; cdr3_aa: CASSERLAVGRDTQYF; cdr3_nt: TGTGCCAGCAGTGAAAGACTAGCGGTGGGGAGAGATACGCAGTATTTT
v_call: TRBV20-1; d_call: -; cdr3_length: 16; j_call: TRBJ2-1; clone_size: -; cdr3_aa: CSARGGARKALNEQFF; cdr3_nt: TGCAGTGCTAGAGGAGGAGCTAGAAAGGCCCTCAATGAGCAGTTCTTC
v_call: TRBV29-1; d_call: TRBD2; cdr3_length: 15; j_call: TRBJ2-2; clone_size: few; cdr3_aa: CSVEDRGGDTGELFF; cdr3_nt: TGCAGCGTTGAAGATCGGGGGGGGGACACCGGGGAGCTGTTTTTT
v_call: TRBV10-3; d_call: -; cdr3_length: 14; j_call: TRBJ2-3; clone_size: -; cdr3_aa: CAISEHARADTQYF; cdr3_nt: TGTGCCATCAGTGAGCATGCACGGGCAGATACGCAGTATTTT
v_call: TRBV12-3/TRBV12-4; d_call: TRBD2; cdr3_length: 17; j_call: TRBJ2-3; clone_size: many; cdr3_aa: CASSFGVSGGPTDTQYF; cdr3_nt: TGTGCCAGCAGTTTCGGCGTTTCGGGGGGGCCCACAGATACGCAGTATTTT
v_call: TRBV15; d_call: -; cdr3_length: 15; j_call: TRBJ1-2; clone_size: -; cdr3_aa: CATSREGRQNYGYTF; cdr3_nt: TGTGCCACCAGCAGAGAGGGGCGACAGAACTATGGCTACACCTTC
v_call: TRBV10-3; d_call: TRBD2; cdr3_length: 16; j_call: TRBJ2-7; clone_size: -; cdr3_aa: CAISGWTSGVSYEQYF; cdr3_nt: TGTGCCATCAGTGGGTGGACTAGCGGGGTCTCCTACGAGCAGTACTTC
v_call: TRBV7-7; d_call: -; cdr3_length: 13; j_call: TRBJ2-5; clone_size: few; cdr3_aa: CASSLDKVKTQYF; cdr3_nt: TGTGCTAGCAGCTTAGACAAGGTTAAGACCCAGTACTTC
v_call: TRBV28; d_call: -; cdr3_length: 14; j_call: TRBJ1-3; clone_size: many; cdr3_aa: CASSLQGQGNTIYF; cdr3_nt: TGTGCCAGCAGTTTACAGGGGCAAGGAAACACCATATATTTT
v_call: TRBV5-6; d_call: -; cdr3_length: 14; j_call: TRBJ2-1; clone_size: -; cdr3_aa: CANRKITGNNEQFF; cdr3_nt: TGTGCCAACAGAAAGATAACAGGGAACAATGAGCAGTTCTTC
v_call: TRBV10-2; d_call: -; cdr3_length: 14; j_call: TRBJ2-1; clone_size: many; cdr3_aa: CASTLVGGGDEQFF; cdr3_nt: TGCGCCAGCACTCTCGTAGGCGGTGGAGATGAGCAGTTCTTC
v_call: TRBV14; d_call: TRBD2; cdr3_length: 16; j_call: TRBJ2-1; clone_size: -; cdr3_aa: CASSQGSGNSYNEQFF; cdr3_nt: TGTGCCAGCAGCCAAGGTAGCGGGAACTCCTACAATGAGCAGTTCTTC
v_call: TRBV7-3; d_call: TRBD2; cdr3_length: 15; j_call: TRBJ2-3; clone_size: many; cdr3_aa: CASSLLAGGLDTQYF; cdr3_nt: TGTGCCAGCAGCTTGCTAGCGGGGGGGCTAGATACGCAGTATTTT
v_call: TRBV13; d_call: -; cdr3_length: 13; j_call: TRBJ1-3; clone_size: -; cdr3_aa: CASTIQFLDTIYF; cdr3_nt: TGTGCCAGCACCATACAGTTTTTAGACACCATATATTTT
v_call: TRBV6-5; d_call: -; cdr3_length: 17; j_call: TRBJ1-1; clone_size: -; cdr3_aa: CASSPDGLAQRGTGAFF; cdr3_nt: TGTGCCAGCAGCCCCGACGGCCTAGCACAAAGGGGGACTGGAGCTTTCTTT
v_call: TRBV6-5; d_call: -; cdr3_length: 10; j_call: TRBJ2-7; clone_size: many; cdr3_aa: CASGGNEQYF; cdr3_nt: TGTGCCAGCGGGGGGAACGAGCAGTACTTC
v_call: TRBV6-5; d_call: TRBD1; cdr3_length: 17; j_call: TRBJ1-1; clone_size: -; cdr3_aa: CASSYHGQGGMNTEAFF; cdr3_nt: TGTGCCAGCAGTTACCATGGACAGGGAGGTATGAACACTGAAGCTTTCTTT
v_call: TRBV20-1; d_call: -; cdr3_length: 14; j_call: TRBJ1-1; clone_size: few; cdr3_aa: CSAREWVEHAEAFF; cdr3_nt: TGCAGTGCTAGAGAGTGGGTGGAACACGCTGAAGCTTTCTTT
v_call: TRBV7-8; d_call: -; cdr3_length: 15; j_call: TRBJ1-5; clone_size: few; cdr3_aa: CASSSDRYSNQPQHF; cdr3_nt: TGTGCCAGCAGCTCCGACAGGTATAGCAATCAGCCCCAGCATTTT
v_call: TRBV7-2; d_call: -; cdr3_length: 12; j_call: TRBJ1-5; clone_size: few; cdr3_aa: CASSSVSQPQHF; cdr3_nt: TGTGCCAGCAGCTCAGTGAGTCAGCCCCAGCATTTT
v_call: TRBV4-2; d_call: -; cdr3_length: 16; j_call: TRBJ1-3; clone_size: -; cdr3_aa: CASSQEYPQSGNTIYF; cdr3_nt: TGTGCCAGCAGCCAAGAGTACCCACAGTCTGGAAACACCATATATTTT
v_call: TRBV7-9; d_call: TRBD1; cdr3_length: 16; j_call: TRBJ1-6; clone_size: many; cdr3_aa: CASSGTPDRDNSPLHF; cdr3_nt: TGTGCCAGCAGCGGAACGCCTGACAGGGATAATTCACCCCTCCACTTT
v_call: TRBV7-2; d_call: -; cdr3_length: 15; j_call: TRBJ1-1; clone_size: few; cdr3_aa: CASSLEVGVDTEAFF; cdr3_nt: TGTGCCAGCAGCTTAGAGGTCGGCGTGGACACTGAAGCTTTCTTT
v_call: TRBV6-5; d_call: TRBD2; cdr3_length: 16; j_call: TRBJ2-1; clone_size: -; cdr3_aa: CASSYSAGGLNNEQFF; cdr3_nt: TGTGCCAGCAGTTACTCGGCGGGGGGCCTCAACAATGAGCAGTTCTTC
v_call: TRBV29-1; d_call: TRBD1; cdr3_length: 13; j_call: TRBJ2-3; clone_size: -; cdr3_aa: CSVFPTGSDTQYF; cdr3_nt: TGCAGCGTTTTCCCGACAGGGTCAGATACGCAGTATTTT
v_call: TRBV12-3/TRBV12-4; d_call: TRBD1; cdr3_length: 16; j_call: TRBJ2-2; clone_size: few; cdr3_aa: CASTFSPGQGTGELFF; cdr3_nt: TGTGCCAGCACCTTTTCCCCGGGACAGGGGACCGGGGAGCTGTTTTTT
v_call: TRBV6-5; d_call: -; cdr3_length: 14; j_call: TRBJ1-4; clone_size: -; cdr3_aa: CASSYNGRGAKLFF; cdr3_nt: TGTGCCAGCAGTTACAACGGGAGGGGGGCAAAACTGTTTTTT
v_call: TRBV12-3/TRBV12-4; d_call: -; cdr3_length: 15; j_call: TRBJ2-2; clone_size: -; cdr3_aa: CASSPKEGTHRGAVF; cdr3_nt: TGTGCCAGCAGTCCCAAGGAGGGGACGCACCGGGGAGCTGTTTTT
v_call: TRBV14; d_call: -; cdr3_length: 13; j_call: TRBJ2-3; clone_size: few; cdr3_aa: CASSQEKADTQYF; cdr3_nt: TGTGCCAGCAGCCAAGAGAAGGCAGATACGCAGTATTTT
v_call: TRBV9; d_call: -; cdr3_length: 13; j_call: TRBJ1-4; clone_size: -; cdr3_aa: CASSVTGIGKLFF; cdr3_nt: TGTGCCAGCAGCGTCACAGGGATTGGAAAACTGTTTTTT
v_call: TRBV6-6; d_call: TRBD1; cdr3_length: 13; j_call: TRBJ1-5; clone_size: many; cdr3_aa: CASSSAGGQPQHF; cdr3_nt: TGTGCCAGCAGCTCCGCAGGGGGTCAGCCCCAGCATTTT
v_call: TRBV5-6; d_call: TRBD2; cdr3_length: 16; j_call: TRBJ2-3; clone_size: few; cdr3_aa: CASSRTSGPPLDTQYF; cdr3_nt: TGTGCCAGCAGCCGGACTAGCGGGCCCCCGCTGGATACGCAGTATTTT
v_call: TRBV4-1; d_call: -; cdr3_length: 14; j_call: TRBJ1-2; clone_size: few; cdr3_aa: CASSQDRGGFGYTF; cdr3_nt: TGCGCCAGCAGCCAAGATCGGGGGGGGTTTGGCTACACCTTC
v_call: TRBV7-8; d_call: -; cdr3_length: 14; j_call: TRBJ2-5; clone_size: many; cdr3_aa: CASSLPGMQETQYF; cdr3_nt: TGTGCCAGCAGCTTACCTGGGATGCAAGAGACCCAGTACTTC
v_call: TRBV29-1; d_call: TRBD2; cdr3_length: 15; j_call: TRBJ2-7; clone_size: -; cdr3_aa: CSVEFAGAGGYEQYF; cdr3_nt: TGCAGCGTTGAGTTTGCGGGTGCGGGGGGTTACGAGCAGTACTTC
v_call: TRBV10-3; d_call: TRBD1; cdr3_length: 13; j_call: TRBJ2-7; clone_size: few; cdr3_aa: CAIRTGTAYEQYF; cdr3_nt: TGTGCCATCAGGACCGGGACAGCCTACGAGCAGTACTTC
v_call: TRBV7-6; d_call: -; cdr3_length: 15; j_call: TRBJ2-7; clone_size: few; cdr3_aa: CASSPQRGKKYEQYF; cdr3_nt: TGTGCCAGCAGCCCCCAAAGGGGTAAGAAGTACGAGCAGTACTTC
v_call: TRBV20-1; d_call: TRBD1; cdr3_length: 14; j_call: TRBJ1-2; clone_size: few; cdr3_aa: CSAREGTGNYGYTF; cdr3_nt: TGCAGTGCTAGAGAGGGGACAGGAAACTATGGCTACACCTTC
v_call: TRBV7-9; d_call: -; cdr3_length: 19; j_call: TRBJ2-7; clone_size: many; cdr3_aa: CASSLARQGEQVGLYEQYF; cdr3_nt: TGTGCCAGCAGCTTAGCAAGGCAAGGGGAACAGGTTGGTCTCTACGAGCAGTACTTC
v_call: TRBV4-1; d_call: -; cdr3_length: 15; j_call: TRBJ2-5; clone_size: few; cdr3_aa: CASSNSRGVQETQYF; cdr3_nt: TGCGCCAGCAGCAATTCCCGGGGAGTCCAAGAGACCCAGTACTTC
v_call: TRBV23-1; d_call: -; cdr3_length: 16; j_call: TRBJ2-5; clone_size: -; cdr3_aa: CASSQSPQTGEETQYF; cdr3_nt: TGCGCCAGCAGTCAATCACCTCAGACAGGAGAAGAGACCCAGTACTTC